This T cell receptor (beta chain) appears in the sequencing data of a study of OX40 agonist ivuxolimab in advanced cancers. The study's findings and limits: Part of the nonresponder group also had normalized T-cell clonal expansion that was low.

Assay: immunoSEQ multiplex PCR; the TCRdb copy retains only in-frame clones and omits some. The repertoire holds approximately 94,000 clones, with 70% to 90% as singletons. Germline CDR1 and CDR2: SNHLY and FYNNEI. V lost 4 bases and J lost 3; bases outside the gene matches: 6. The CDR3 sequence is 16 residues long. On this clone: As yet, its antigen is unknown.

This TCR was sampled from an adult with an advanced solid tumor such as melanoma, head and neck, liver or kidney cancer. Sample: CD4+ or CD8+ T cells sorted from blood, taken in a trial of the OX40 agonist ivuxolimab. J is TRBJ2-6 and V is TRBV2; TRBD2 agrees at 7 bases. Written as DNA, the CDR3 is TGTGCCAGCAGTGGGGGGGGGACCATTGGGGCCAACGTCCTGACTTTC. Residues: CASSGGGTIGANVLTF.